Included here is one T cell receptor beta chain sequence, with context. The CDR3 is made up of 13 amino acids. Looked up from germline, CDR1 is SNHLY and CDR2 is FYNNEI. The data are from a study of blood T cells in healthy people across ages. Then a second PCR, running about 7 to 11 cycles, was carried out with a sample-barcoded 5' primer and a J-beta primer mix. TCRdb independently ran MiXCR on the 5' RACE reads; one entry per CDR3 protein. Altogether about 630,000 distinct CDR3 sequences are present, around 21% being singletons, with the ten largest covering 3% to 4%. Donation came from healthy Caucasian individuals in Russia who were aged 6 to 90.

This receptor was taken from a man between 65 and 85 years old in good health. This rearrangement joins TRBV2 to TRBJ2-7; D unclear. Judging by the DNA end, TRBJ2-1 fits better; the J call may be wrong. Sample: blood. Here the CDR3 reads CASSRLVYDEQFF. CDR3 nucleotide sequence: TGTGCCAGCAGTCGACTGGTTTACGATGAGCAGTTCTTC.